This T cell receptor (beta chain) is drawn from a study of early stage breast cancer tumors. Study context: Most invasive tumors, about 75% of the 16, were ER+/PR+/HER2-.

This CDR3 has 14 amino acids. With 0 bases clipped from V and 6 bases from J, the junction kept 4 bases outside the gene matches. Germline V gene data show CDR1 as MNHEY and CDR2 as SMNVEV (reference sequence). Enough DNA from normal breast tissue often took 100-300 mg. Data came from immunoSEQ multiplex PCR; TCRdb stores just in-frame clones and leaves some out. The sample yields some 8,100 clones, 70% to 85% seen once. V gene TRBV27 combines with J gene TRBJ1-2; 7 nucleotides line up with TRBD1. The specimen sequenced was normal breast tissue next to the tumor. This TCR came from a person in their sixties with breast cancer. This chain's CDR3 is CASSLSTGLDGYTF. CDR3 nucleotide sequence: TGTGCCAGCAGTTTATCGACAGGGCTCGATGGCTACACCTTC.